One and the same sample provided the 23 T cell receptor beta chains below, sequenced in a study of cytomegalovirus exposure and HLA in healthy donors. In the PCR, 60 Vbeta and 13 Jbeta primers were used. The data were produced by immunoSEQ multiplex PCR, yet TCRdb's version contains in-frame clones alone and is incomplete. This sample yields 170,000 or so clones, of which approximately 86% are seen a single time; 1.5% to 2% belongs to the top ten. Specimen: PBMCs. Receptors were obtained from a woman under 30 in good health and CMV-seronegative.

CDR3 loop: CASSRGVNTEAFF. CDR3 sequence (DNA): TGTGCCAGCAGCAGAGGCGTTAACACTGAAGCTTTCTTT. The chain combines TRBV11-1 with TRBJ1-1; D remains unclear. Trimming cost V 5 bases and J 2 bases, with 9 bases left between them. The CDR3 contains 13 residues. Germline values: CDR1 SGHAT, CDR2 FQDESV (reference sequence).

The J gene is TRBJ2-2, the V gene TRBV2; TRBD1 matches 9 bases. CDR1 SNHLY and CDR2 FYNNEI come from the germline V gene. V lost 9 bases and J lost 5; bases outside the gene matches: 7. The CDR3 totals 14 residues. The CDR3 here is CASREQGATGELFF. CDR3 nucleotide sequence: TGTGCCAGTAGAGAACAGGGGGCGACCGGGGAGCTGTTTTTT.

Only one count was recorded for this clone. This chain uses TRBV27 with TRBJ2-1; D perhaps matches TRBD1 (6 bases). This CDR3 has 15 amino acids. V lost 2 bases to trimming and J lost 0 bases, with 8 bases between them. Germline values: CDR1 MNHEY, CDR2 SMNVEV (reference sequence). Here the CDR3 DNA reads TGTGCCAGCAGTTTAACAGGGAGCTCCTACAATGAGCAGTTCTTC. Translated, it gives CASSLTGSSYNEQFF.

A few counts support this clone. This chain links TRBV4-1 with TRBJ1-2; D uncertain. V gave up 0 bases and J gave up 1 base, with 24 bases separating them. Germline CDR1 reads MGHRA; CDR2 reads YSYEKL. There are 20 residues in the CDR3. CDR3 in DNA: TGCGCCAGCAGCCAAGATCCCCTAGGGTGGGCGGGAGTAGGTAACTATGGCTACACCTTC. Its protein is CASSQDPLGWAGVGNYGYTF.

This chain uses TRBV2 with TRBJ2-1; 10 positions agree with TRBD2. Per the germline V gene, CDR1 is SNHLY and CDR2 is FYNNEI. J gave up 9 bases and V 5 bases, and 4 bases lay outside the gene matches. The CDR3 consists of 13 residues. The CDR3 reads CASSQREGFEQFF. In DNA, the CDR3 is TGTGCCAGCAGTCAGCGGGAGGGCTTTGAGCAGTTCTTC. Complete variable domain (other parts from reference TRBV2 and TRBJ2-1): EPEVTQTPSHQVTQMGQEVILRCVPISNHLYFYWYRQILGQKVEFLVSFYNNEISEKSEIFDDQFSVERPDGSNFTLKIRSTKLEDSAMYFCASSQREGFEQFFGPGTRLTVL.

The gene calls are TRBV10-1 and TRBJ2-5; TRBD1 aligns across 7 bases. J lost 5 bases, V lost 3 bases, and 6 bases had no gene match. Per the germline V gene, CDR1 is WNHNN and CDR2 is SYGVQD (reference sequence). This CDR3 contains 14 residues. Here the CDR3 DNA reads TGCGCCAGCAGTGAAGGAGACAGGGAGGAGACCCAGTACTTC. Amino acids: CASSEGDREETQYF.

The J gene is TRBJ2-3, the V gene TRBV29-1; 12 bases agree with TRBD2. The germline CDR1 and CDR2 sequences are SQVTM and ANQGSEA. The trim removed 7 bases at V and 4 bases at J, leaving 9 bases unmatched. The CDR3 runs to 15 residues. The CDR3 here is CSALGLAGGADTQYF. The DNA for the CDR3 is TGCAGCGCCTTAGGGCTAGCGGGAGGGGCAGATACGCAGTATTTT.

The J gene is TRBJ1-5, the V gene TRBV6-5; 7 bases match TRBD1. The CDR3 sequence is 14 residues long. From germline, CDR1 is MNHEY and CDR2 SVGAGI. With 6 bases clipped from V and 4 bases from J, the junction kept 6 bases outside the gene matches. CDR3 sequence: CASRQGRRNQPQHF. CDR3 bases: TGTGCCAGCAGACAGGGGAGACGTAATCAGCCCCAGCATTTT.

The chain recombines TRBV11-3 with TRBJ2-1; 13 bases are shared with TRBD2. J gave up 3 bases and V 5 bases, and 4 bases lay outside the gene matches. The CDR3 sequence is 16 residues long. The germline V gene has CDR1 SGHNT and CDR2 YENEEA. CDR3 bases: TGTGCCAGCAGCCCGCGGACTAGCGGGGGCTACAATGAGCAGTTCTTC. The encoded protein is CASSPRTSGGYNEQFF. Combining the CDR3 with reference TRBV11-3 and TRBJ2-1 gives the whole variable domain EAGVVQSPRYKIIEKKQPVAFWCNPISGHNTLYWYLQNLGQGPELLIRYENEEAVDDSQLPKDRFSAERLKGVDSTLKIQPAELGDSAVYLCASSPRTSGGYNEQFFGPGTRLTVL.

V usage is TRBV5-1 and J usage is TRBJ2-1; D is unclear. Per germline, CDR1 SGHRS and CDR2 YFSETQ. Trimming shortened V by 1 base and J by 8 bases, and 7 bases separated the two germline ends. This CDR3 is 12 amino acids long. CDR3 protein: CASSLYGYEQFF. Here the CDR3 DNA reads TGCGCCAGCAGCTTGTACGGGTATGAGCAGTTCTTC.

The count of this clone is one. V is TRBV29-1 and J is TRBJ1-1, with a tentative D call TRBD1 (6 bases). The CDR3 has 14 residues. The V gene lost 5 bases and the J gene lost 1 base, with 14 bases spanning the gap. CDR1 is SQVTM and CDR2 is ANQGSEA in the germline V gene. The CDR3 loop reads CSVWRTATNTEAFF. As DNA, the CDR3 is TGCAGCGTTTGGCGGACAGCGACGAACACTGAAGCTTTCTTT.

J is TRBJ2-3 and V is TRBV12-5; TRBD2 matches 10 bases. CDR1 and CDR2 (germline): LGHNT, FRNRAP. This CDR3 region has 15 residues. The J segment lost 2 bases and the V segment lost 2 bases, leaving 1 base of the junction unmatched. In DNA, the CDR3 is TGTGCTAGTGGTTTGACTAGCGGGATCACAGATACGCAGTATTTT. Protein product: CASGLTSGITDTQYF. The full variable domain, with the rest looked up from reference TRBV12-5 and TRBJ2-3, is DARVTQTPRHKVTEMGQEVTMRCQPILGHNTVFWYRQTMMQGLELLAYFRNRAPLDDSGMPKDRFSAEMPDATLATLKIQPSEPRDSAVYFCASGLTSGITDTQYFGPGTRLTVL.

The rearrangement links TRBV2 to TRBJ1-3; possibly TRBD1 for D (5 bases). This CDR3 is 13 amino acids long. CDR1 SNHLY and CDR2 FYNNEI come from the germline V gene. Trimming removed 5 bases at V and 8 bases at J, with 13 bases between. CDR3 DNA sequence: TGTGCCAGCAGTAGACAGATTGGGGACACCATATATTTT. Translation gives CASSRQIGDTIYF.

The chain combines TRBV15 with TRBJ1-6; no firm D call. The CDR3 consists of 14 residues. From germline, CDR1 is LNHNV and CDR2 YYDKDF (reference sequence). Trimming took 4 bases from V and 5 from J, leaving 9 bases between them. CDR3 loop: CATSKRENNSPLHF. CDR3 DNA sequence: TGTGCCACCAGCAAAAGGGAGAATAATTCACCCCTCCACTTT.

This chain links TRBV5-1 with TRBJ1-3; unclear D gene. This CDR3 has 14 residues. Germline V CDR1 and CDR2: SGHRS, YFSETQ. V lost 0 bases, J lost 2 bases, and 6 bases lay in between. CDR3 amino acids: CASSLDSPGNTIYF. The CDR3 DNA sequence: TGCGCCAGCAGCTTGGACAGTCCTGGAAACACCATATATTTT.

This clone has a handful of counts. CDR3 DNA: TGTGCCAGCAGCCGGCTAGGGTTAGCGGGAGTATCACCCGAGCAGTACTTC. It specifies CASSRLGLAGVSPEQYF. The V call is TRBV28, the J call TRBJ2-7; 9 bases agree with TRBD2. The germline V gene has CDR1 MDHEN and CDR2 SYDVKM. The V gene end was trimmed by 6 bases and the J gene end by 6 bases; junction bases not matched to a gene: 18. The CDR3 is 17 residues long.

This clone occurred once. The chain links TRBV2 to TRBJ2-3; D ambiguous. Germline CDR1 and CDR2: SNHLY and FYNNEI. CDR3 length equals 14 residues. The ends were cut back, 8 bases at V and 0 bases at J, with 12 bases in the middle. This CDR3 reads CASHPTFSTDTQYF. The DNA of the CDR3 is TGTGCCAGCCACCCGACATTTAGCACAGATACGCAGTATTTT. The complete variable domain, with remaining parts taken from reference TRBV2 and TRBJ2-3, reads EPEVTQTPSHQVTQMGQEVILRCVPISNHLYFYWYRQILGQKVEFLVSFYNNEISEKSEIFDDQFSVERPDGSNFTLKIRSTKLEDSAMYFCASHPTFSTDTQYFGPGTRLTVL.

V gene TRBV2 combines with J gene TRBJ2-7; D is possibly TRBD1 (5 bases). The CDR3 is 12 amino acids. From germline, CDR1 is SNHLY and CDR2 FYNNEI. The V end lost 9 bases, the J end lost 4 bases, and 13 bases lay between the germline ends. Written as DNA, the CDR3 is TGTGCCAGTCTGGGAACAGGTTACGAGCAGTACTTC. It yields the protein CASLGTGYEQYF. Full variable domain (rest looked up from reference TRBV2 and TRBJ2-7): EPEVTQTPSHQVTQMGQEVILRCVPISNHLYFYWYRQILGQKVEFLVSFYNNEISEKSEIFDDQFSVERPDGSNFTLKIRSTKLEDSAMYFCASLGTGYEQYFGPGTRLTVT.

CDR3 coding DNA: TGTGCCAGCTCACCAGGGGAGGGCGAGACCCAGTACTTC. Protein product: CASSPGEGETQYF. The V and J genes are TRBV18 and TRBJ2-5; TRBD2 matches 7 bases. Germline lookup yields CDR1 KGHSH and CDR2 LQKENI. This CDR3 region has 13 residues. V shed 2 bases, J shed 5 bases, and the junction held 2 bases outside the gene matches.

CDR3 sequence reads: CALYTEAFF. The CDR3 nucleotides read TGTGCCCTCTACACTGAAGCTTTCTTT. This chain links TRBV10-3 with TRBJ1-1; D is uncertain. The CDR3 has 9 amino acids. Trimming left V 11 bases short and J 3 bases short, with 4 bases between. CDR1 is ENHRY and CDR2 is SYGVKD in the germline V gene.

The CDR3 sequence: CASSIAGGAYTGELFF. In DNA form, the CDR3 reads TGTGCCAGTAGTATAGCAGGGGGCGCGTATACCGGGGAGCTGTTTTTT. The chain links TRBV19 to TRBJ2-2, with 8 bases that match TRBD1. This CDR3 is 16 amino acids long. Germline loops: CDR1 LNHDA, CDR2 SQIVND (reference sequence). With V trimmed by 1 base and J by 5 bases, 6 bases remained unmatched.

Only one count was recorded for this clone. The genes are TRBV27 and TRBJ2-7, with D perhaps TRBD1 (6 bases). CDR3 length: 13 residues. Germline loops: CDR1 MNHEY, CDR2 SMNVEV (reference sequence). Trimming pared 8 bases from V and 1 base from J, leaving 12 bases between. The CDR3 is CASSQGFSYEQYF. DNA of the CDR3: TGTGCCAGCTCACAGGGTTTTTCCTACGAGCAGTACTTC.

CDR3 in DNA: TGTGCCTCCCCACCTTCGGGGCAGGGGGCTTTCAACTATGGCTACACCTTC. It is translated as CASPPSGQGAFNYGYTF. The rearrangement uses TRBV30 and TRBJ1-2; 8 bases are shared with TRBD1. Germline-derived CDR1 and CDR2 are GTSNPN and SVGIG (reference sequence). The CDR3 contains 17 residues. V was pared by 7 bases and J by 2 bases, with 18 bases of the junction left unmatched.